This passage covers 12 T cell receptor beta chains from one sample sequenced in a study of metastatic and nonmetastatic thyroid tumors. Patients were all untreated before their thyroid surgery. TCRdb re-processed the PCR reads through MiXCR. Of roughly 64,000 clones in the sample, just over 4% were seen once. Sample: blood. The receptors were gathered from a female donor with papillary thyroid cancer or a benign thyroid nodule (not recorded which). Some clones in this sample may be carry-over from other donors' samples.

The chain is built from TRBV28 and TRBJ1-2; D may be TRBD1 (6 bases). Deletions cut 7 bases from V and 6 bases from J, with 24 bases between. The CDR3 covers 16 residues. CDR1 MDHEN and CDR2 SYDVKM come from the germline V gene. The CDR3 sequence is CASMPGGGHPNNGYTF. The CDR3 DNA follows: TGTGCCAGCATGCCGGGCGGGGGCCATCCAAACAATGGCTACACCTTC.

This clone was counted many times. This chain uses TRBV20-1 with TRBJ2-3, with TRBD1 identical over 7 bases. The germline V gene has CDR1 DFQATT and CDR2 SNEGSKA (reference sequence). Trimming cost V 1 base and J 7 bases; bases outside gene matches: 8. The CDR3 has 14 amino acids. CDR3 region: CSARGTGAQYTQYF. The CDR3 bases are TGCAGTGCTAGAGGGACAGGCGCACAATATACGCAGTATTTT.

As concerns this clone: Its ends do not fully match the called genes, so a read error is possible. The rearrangement uses TRBV19 and TRBJ1-5; tentative D call: TRBD1 (6 bases). The germline V gene has CDR1 LNHDA and CDR2 SQIVND (reference sequence). The CDR3 is 16 amino acids. The DNA of the CDR3 is TGTGTCAGTAGTATGTTCAGGGGAAGGAGCAATCAGCCCCAGCACTTT. This sequence encodes CVSSMFRGRSNQPQHF.

This clone was counted many times. V usage is TRBV29-1 and J usage is TRBJ2-3, with 15 positions matching TRBD2. J lost 4 bases, V lost 8 bases, and 7 bases had no gene match. Germline CDR1 SQVTM, CDR2 ANQGSEA. CDR3 length: 15 amino acids. The CDR3 DNA sequence: TGCAGCCTCTTAGGACTAGCGGGAGGGCCAGATACGCAGTATTTT. Translating gives CSLLGLAGGPDTQYF.

This clone was seen ten or more times. V and J are TRBV20-1 and TRBJ2-1; either TRBD1 or TRBD2 may fit D (6 bases each). This CDR3 region has 15 residues. Germline V gene sequence: CDR1 DFQATT, CDR2 SNEGSKA (reference sequence). Trimming removed 3 bases at V and 7 bases at J, with 19 bases between. In nucleotides, the CDR3 is TGCAGTGCTAGTCGGGGGCTAGCGTACTCGAATGAGCAGTTCTTC. This encodes CSASRGLAYSNEQFF.

This clone was recorded a few times. The V call is TRBV18, the J call TRBJ2-5, with a tentative D call TRBD1 (6 bases). CDR1 KGHSH and CDR2 LQKENI come from the germline V gene. V dropped 4 bases and J dropped 2 bases, with 14 bases sitting between them. This CDR3 region has 15 residues. CDR3 DNA sequence: TGTGCCAGCTCACGTTTACAGGGTGAACAAGAGACCCAGTACTTC. Encoded protein: CASSRLQGEQETQYF.

This clone was picked up many times. V and J are TRBV7-6 and TRBJ2-1; 8 bases match TRBD2. The germline V gene has CDR1 SGHVS and CDR2 FNYEAQ. The CDR3 spans 15 residues. Trimming at V came to 1 base and at J to 4 bases, leaving 3 bases not matched to a gene. The CDR3 nucleotides read TGTGCCAGCAGCTTAGGGGGGACTAGGTACAATGAGCAGTTCTTC. Protein: CASSLGGTRYNEQFF.

Ten or more counts support this clone. The chain recombines TRBV2 with TRBJ2-5; TRBD2 matches at 12 bases. Germline CDR1 is SNHLY and CDR2 is FYNNEI. The junction had 9 bases not matched to a gene; V was cut back by 6 bases and J by 4 bases. The CDR3 totals 16 residues. CDR3 sequence reads: CASRVRQGLAGETQYF. DNA for the CDR3: TGTGCCAGCAGGGTGAGACAGGGACTAGCGGGAGAGACCCAGTACTTC.

There are many counts of this clone. One base away lies a much larger clone, so this may be a sequencing read error. Different DNA sequences within this sample yield the same CDR3. The chain couples TRBV6-1 to TRBJ2-7; 7 bases are shared with TRBD2. The germline CDR1 and CDR2 sequences are MNHNS and SASEGT. The CDR3 extends over 14 amino acids. The V and J ends lost 2 bases and 6 bases, in that order; junction bases with no gene match: 7. CDR3 bases: TGTGCCAGCAGTGAATTGGCGGGAGCTGCCGAGCAGTACTTC. Its protein is CASSELAGAAEQYF.

This clone was seen many times. The V and J genes are TRBV11-3 and TRBJ2-2; unclear D gene. CDR1 and CDR2 from the germline V gene are SGHNT and YENEEA. CDR3 length: 12 residues. V was pared by 4 bases and J by 0 bases, with 0 bases between. The CDR3 region has the DNA TGTGCCAGCAGCTCGAACACCGGGGAGCTGTTTTTT. As protein: CASSSNTGELFF.

This clone appeared many times. V usage is TRBV5-4 and J usage is TRBJ1-6, with 7 bases matching TRBD1. The CDR3 spans 14 residues. Germline CDR1 reads SGHNT; CDR2 reads YYREEE (reference sequence). The trim removed 6 bases at V and 7 bases at J, leaving 7 bases unmatched. CDR3 in DNA: TGTGCCAGCACGTCCGGGACAGCCAATTCACCCCTCCACTTT. Translating it yields CASTSGTANSPLHF. Full variable domain (rest looked up from reference TRBV5-4 and TRBJ1-6): ETGVTQSPTHLIKTRGQQVTLRCSSQSGHNTVSWYQQALGQGPQFIFQYYREEENGRGNFPPRFSGLQFPNYSSELNVNALELDDSALYLCASTSGTANSPLHFGNGTRLTVT.

This clone came up many times. The DNA for the CDR3 is TGCAGCGCCGGACAGGTGAACACTGAAGCTTTCTTT. It yields the protein CSAGQVNTEAFF. The chain links TRBV29-1 to TRBJ1-1; 7 bases map to TRBD1. V shed 7 bases, J shed 0 bases, and the junction held 2 bases outside the gene matches. Looked up from germline, CDR1 is SQVTM and CDR2 is ANQGSEA. This CDR3 is built from 12 residues.